This record looks at one T cell receptor beta chain sequence and its context. What this receptor recognizes is not known. Base qualities were left out, and no much larger clone turns up one base away. The library was obtained by the immunoSEQ multiplex PCR assay. The authors' analysis ran thus. A statistical classification framework was built for diagnosing cytomegalovirus status from the catalog of TCR beta chain sequences. TCRdb took over this immuneACCESS table, retaining in-frame rearrangements with V and J assigned. Such tables are incomplete; in checked studies, under half of the missing clones stem from an unresolved V gene, and the remainder is unexplained. That table supplies the V and J calls and clone size; D and trimming were determined from the DNA. The sample includes roughly 150,000 clones, with around 90% observed a single time. The ten largest clones take up about 3% of the sample.

Separate from the approximately 730-subject first cohort, the validation cohort of around 130 subjects was the group to which the donors belonged. This record comes from a study of cytomegalovirus exposure and HLA in healthy donors listed by TCRdb under 2017. In terms of the full investigation: According to a later analysis, the roughly 120 validation repertoires were produced on the same platform as the approximately 600 repertoires of the first cohort. The study was designed to test whether signatures of past pathogen exposure could be identified by cataloging public T cell receptors. Along with the approximately 600-subject first cohort, a separate validation cohort of 120 different subjects was used. High-throughput TCR immunosequencing, statistical association of individual TCRs with disease status, and machine learning were combined to predict cytomegalovirus infection status.

General conclusions and limits of the study: A later analysis lacked HLA typing for the validation cohort, so it scored co-occurrence in that cohort across all 110 or so repertoires. A few of the identified cytomegalovirus-associated TCR beta chains were confirmed in vitro to be specific for cytomegalovirus antigens. Cytomegalovirus status was reported to be diagnosed by the classifier with high specificity and sensitivity in both the original and validation cohorts. According to the authors, the approach could potentially be generalized to other disease states and immunological phenotypes. A later analysis found that TCRs clustered in the first cohort also tended to co-occur in the 120 or so validation repertoires, with 90% to 95% of cluster scores above 0. Most TCR sequences were seen in very few donors, while some public TCRs were found in many individuals. In the study, some 160 TCR beta chains were listed as associated with cytomegalovirus.

Reading from cysteine to phenylalanine, the CDR3 counts 12 amino acids. Here the CDR3 DNA is all that survives: 36 bases in frame from base 1. For this chain, trimming is 6 bases at the V end and 8 bases at the J end, and the number of junction bases without a gene match is 9. According to the germline V gene, CDR1 reads SQVTM and CDR2 reads ANQGSEA. The chain is assembled from TRBV29-1 and TRBJ1-2, with TRBD1 matching 7 junction bases. Material for sequencing was PBMCs. The clonotype originates from a young man in good health and CMV-seronegative. The CDR3 region reads CSVDDRARGYTF. The DNA sequence is TGCAGCGTAGATGACAGGGCCAGGGGCTACACCTTC.